A single TCR beta chain is shown here with its context. These data originate in a study of cytomegalovirus exposure and HLA in healthy donors. With 60 Vbeta and 13 Jbeta primers, the PCR was carried out. The protocol was immunoSEQ multiplex PCR, while the TCRdb copy is restricted to in-frame clones and leaves out a portion. The table has 100,000 to 150,000 clones, 65% to 80% seen once. V lost 5 bases, J lost 2 bases, and 4 bases stayed unmatched. The CDR3 contains 15 residues. The germline CDR1 and CDR2 sequences are PRHDT and FYEKMQ (reference sequence). The receptor comes from a man younger than 40 in good health and CMV-seronegative. The gene calls are TRBV13 and TRBJ2-7, with 12 bases identical to TRBD2. Sequenced sample: PBMCs. CDR3: CASSPRTSGAYEQYF. The CDR3 region has the DNA TGTGCCAGCAGCCCCCGGACTAGCGGGGCCTACGAGCAGTACTTC.